One sample yielded the 9 T cell receptor beta chains listed below, sequenced in a study of T cell repertoires in cytomegalovirus infection. TCRdb processed the reads anew with MiXCR; each CDR3 protein has one entry. Of roughly 630,000 distinct CDR3 sequences detected, roughly 24% appear once; the ten largest clones hold approximately 8.2%. Material: CD8+ T cells from PBMCs. The receptor set was obtained from a human donor in good health (CMV status not recorded). Some clones in this sample may be carry-over from other donors' samples.

The rearrangement joins TRBV7-9 to TRBJ2-3; TRBD1 might be the D (5 bases). CDR1 is SEHNR, CDR2 FQNEAQ, per germline (reference sequence). V was shortened by 3 bases and J by 2 bases, with 12 bases between the two germline ends. The CDR3 contains 15 residues. The CDR3 DNA is TGTGCCAGCAGCTTGTATTTGGACATCACAGATACGCAGTATTTT. This gives the protein CASSLYLDITDTQYF.

V usage is TRBV20-1 and J usage is TRBJ2-1; D uncertain. Germline values: CDR1 DFQATT, CDR2 SNEGSKA (reference sequence). V dropped 0 bases and J dropped 8 bases, with 14 bases sitting between them. This CDR3 is built from 14 residues. CDR3 DNA sequence: TGCAGTGCTAGAGATCACACCGCCCTCCATGAGCAGTTCTTC. Residues: CSARDHTALHEQFF.

The CDR3 DNA sequence: TGCAGCGGTACAGGGTACGGGGAACTGGGCACAGATACGCAGTATTTT. Translated: CSGTGYGELGTDTQYF. This chain links TRBV29-1 with TRBJ2-3, with D possibly TRBD1 on 6 matching bases. Germline loops: CDR1 SQVTM, CDR2 ANQGSEA. This CDR3 spans 16 amino acids. Trimming took 7 bases from V and 1 from J, leaving 21 bases between them.

V is TRBV6-5 and J is TRBJ2-7; D is ambiguous. Trimming removed 7 bases at V and 1 base at J, with 14 bases between. The CDR3 totals 14 residues. Germline CDR1 is MNHEY and CDR2 is SVGAGI. CDR3 in DNA: TGTGCCAGCACTCGACGGTTCGGTTCCTACGAGCAGTACGTC. This codes for CASTRRFGSYEQYV.

CDR3 loop: CASKQILDTEAFF. CDR3 in DNA: TGTGCCAGCAAACAGATCTTGGACACTGAAGCTTTCTTT. J is TRBJ1-1 and V is TRBV11-1; no definite D call. Germline lookup yields CDR1 SGHAT and CDR2 FQDESV (reference sequence). The CDR3 spans 13 residues. V was clipped by 7 bases and J by 3 bases, with 12 bases between them.

With respect to this clonotype: The junction departs from the called germline gene at one end, perhaps through a read error. The V gene is TRBV19, the J gene TRBJ2-5; tentative D call: TRBD1 (5 bases). CDR1 and CDR2 (germline): LNHDA, SQIVND (reference sequence). The CDR3 covers 14 residues. The CDR3 DNA reads as TGTGTCAGTAGCATTCTTGGCCAGGGAGAGACCCAGTACTTC. It is translated as CVSSILGQGETQYF.

V and J are TRBV12-5 and TRBJ2-1; the D is unclear. The CDR3 length is 12 residues. The germline V gene encodes CDR1 LGHNT and CDR2 FRNRAP. The V gene lost 1 base and the J gene lost 6 bases, with 4 bases spanning the gap. CDR3 coding DNA: TGTGCTAGTGGTTTGGAAACCAATGAGCAGTTCTTC. Protein sequence: CASGLETNEQFF.

This clonotype was seen a few times. The chain's CDR3 is CASSEAAGRRIWATDTQYF. CDR3 bases: TGTGCCAGCAGTGAAGCGGCGGGGAGACGGATATGGGCAACAGATACGCAGTATTTT. V and J are TRBV6-1 and TRBJ2-3, with TRBD2 as a possible D gene (6 bases). With 0 bases removed from V and 3 bases from J, the gap between germline ends came to 22 bases. Germline CDR1 MNHNS, CDR2 SASEGT. This CDR3 is built from 19 residues.

This clonotype was seen at least ten times. This sequence joins TRBV6-5 and TRBJ2-5, with TRBD2 identical over 13 bases. V trimming: 4 bases; J trimming: 2 bases; junction bases outside the gene matches: 4. The CDR3 contains 16 residues. The V gene's germline CDR1 is MNHEY and CDR2 SVGAGI. This CDR3 is CASSFMTSGGQETQYF. CDR3 in DNA: TGTGCCAGCAGTTTCATGACTAGCGGGGGGCAAGAGACCCAGTACTTC.